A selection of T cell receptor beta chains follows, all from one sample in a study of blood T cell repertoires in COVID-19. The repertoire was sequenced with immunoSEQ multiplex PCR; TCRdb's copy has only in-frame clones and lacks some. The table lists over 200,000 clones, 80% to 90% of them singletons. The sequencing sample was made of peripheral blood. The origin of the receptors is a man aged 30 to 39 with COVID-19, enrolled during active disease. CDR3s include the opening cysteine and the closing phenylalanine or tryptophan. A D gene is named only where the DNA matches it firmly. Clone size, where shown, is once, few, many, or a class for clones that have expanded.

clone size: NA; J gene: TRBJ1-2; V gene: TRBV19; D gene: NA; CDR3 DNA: TGTGCCAGTAGTATTGACAGCTTCTATGGCTACACCTTC; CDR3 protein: CASSIDSFYGYTF
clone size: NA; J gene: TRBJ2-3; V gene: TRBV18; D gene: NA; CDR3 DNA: TGTGCCAGCTCACCACTAGGCGGTCCCACAGATACGCAGTATTTT; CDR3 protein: CASSPLGGPTDTQYF
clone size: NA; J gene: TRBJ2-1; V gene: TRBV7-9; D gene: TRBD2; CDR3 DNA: TGTGCCAGCAGCCCGAGGACTAGCGGGTTACACAATGAGCAGTTCTTC; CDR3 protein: CASSPRTSGLHNEQFF
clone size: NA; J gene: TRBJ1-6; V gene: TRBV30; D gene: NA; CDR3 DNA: TGTGCCTGGACTCTTGATTCACCCCTCCACTTT; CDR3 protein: CAWTLDSPLHF
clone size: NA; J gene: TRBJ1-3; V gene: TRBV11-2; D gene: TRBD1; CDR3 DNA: TGTGCCAGCAGCCCCCGGGACAGGGCTGGAAACACCATATATTTT; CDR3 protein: CASSPRDRAGNTIYF
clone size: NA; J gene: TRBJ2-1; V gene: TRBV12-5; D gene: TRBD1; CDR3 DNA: TGTGCTAGTGGTTTGGGGCCCCGGGACAGGGGACCCAACTACTCCTACAATGAGCAGTTCTTC; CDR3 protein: CASGLGPRDRGPNYSYNEQFF
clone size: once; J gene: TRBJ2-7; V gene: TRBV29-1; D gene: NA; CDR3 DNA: TGCAGCGGGCTAGCGCCCAGCTCCTACGAGCAGTACTTC; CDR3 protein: CSGLAPSSYEQYF
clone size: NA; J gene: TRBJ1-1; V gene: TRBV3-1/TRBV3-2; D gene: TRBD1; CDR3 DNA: TGTGCCAGCAGCCAAGATAAGATCGGGACAGGGGGCACTGAAGCTTTCTTT; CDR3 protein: CASSQDKIGTGGTEAFF
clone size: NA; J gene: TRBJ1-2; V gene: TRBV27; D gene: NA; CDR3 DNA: TGTGCCAGCAGAACTAACCGGGACACAAAGAACTATGGCTACACCTTC; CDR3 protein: CASRTNRDTKNYGYTF
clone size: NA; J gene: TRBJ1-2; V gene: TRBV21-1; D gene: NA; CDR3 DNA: TGTGCCAGCAGACCCGGGACAGAAGCTAACTATGGCTACACCTTC; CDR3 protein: CASRPGTEANYGYTF
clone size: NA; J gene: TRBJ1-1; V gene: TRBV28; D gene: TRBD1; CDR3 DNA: TGTGCCAGCAGTCTGAATACCGGGACAGGGGGCGAGACTGAAGCTTTCTTT; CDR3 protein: CASSLNTGTGGETEAFF
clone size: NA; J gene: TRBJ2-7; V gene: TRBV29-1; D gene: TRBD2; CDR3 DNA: TGCAGCGTTGAAGGGCTAGCGGGAGGCCTGTCCTACGAGCAGTACTTC; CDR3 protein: CSVEGLAGGLSYEQYF
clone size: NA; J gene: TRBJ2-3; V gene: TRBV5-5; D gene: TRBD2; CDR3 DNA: TGTGCCAGCAGCCGGGGCGGTAGCGGGGCTTCCTGGACAGATACGCAGTATTTT; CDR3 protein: CASSRGGSGASWTDTQYF
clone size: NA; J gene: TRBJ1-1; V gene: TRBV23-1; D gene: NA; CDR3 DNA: TGCGCCAGCAGTCAACCCCAAGGACAGAATAACACTGAAGCTTTCTTT; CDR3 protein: CASSQPQGQNNTEAFF
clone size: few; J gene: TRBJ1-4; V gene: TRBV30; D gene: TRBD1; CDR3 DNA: TGTGCCTGGAGAGCGGGCAGGGGGATTGAAAAACTGTTTTTT; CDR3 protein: CAWRAGRGIEKLFF
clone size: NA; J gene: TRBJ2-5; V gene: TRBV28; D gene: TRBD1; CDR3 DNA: TGTGCCAGCAGTTCCCGGGACAGGGGACCCCAAGAGACCCAGTACTTC; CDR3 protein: CASSSRDRGPQETQYF
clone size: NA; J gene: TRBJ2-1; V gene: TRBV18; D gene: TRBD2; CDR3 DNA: TGTGCCAGCTCACCACCGGCCGGGACTAGCGGGGGGTATGAGCAGTTCTTC; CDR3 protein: CASSPPAGTSGGYEQFF
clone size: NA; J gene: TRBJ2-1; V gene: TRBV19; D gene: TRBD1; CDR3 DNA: TGTGCCAGTAGCCCCACCGGGACAGGGGGCTTCAATGAGCAGTTCTTC; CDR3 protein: CASSPTGTGGFNEQFF
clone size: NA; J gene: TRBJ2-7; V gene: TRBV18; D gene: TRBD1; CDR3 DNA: TGTGCCAGCTCACCAGGTCAGGACAGGGGAGCCCACGAGCAGTACTTC; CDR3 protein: CASSPGQDRGAHEQYF
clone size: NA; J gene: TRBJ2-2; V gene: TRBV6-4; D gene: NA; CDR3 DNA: TGTGCCAGCAGGAACTCGGGACTGGAGAACACCGGGGAGCTGTTTTTT; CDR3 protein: CASRNSGLENTGELFF
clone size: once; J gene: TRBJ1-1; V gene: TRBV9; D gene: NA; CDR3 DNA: TGTGCCAGCAGCGTTATTCCGGACACTGAAGCTTTCTTT; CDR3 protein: CASSVIPDTEAFF
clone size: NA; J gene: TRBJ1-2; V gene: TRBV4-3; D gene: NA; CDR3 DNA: TGCGCCAGCAGCCAAGTTAGTCAGGGCGGCTATGGCTACACCTTC; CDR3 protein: CASSQVSQGGYGYTF
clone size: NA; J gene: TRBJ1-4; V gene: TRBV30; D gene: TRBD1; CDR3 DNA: TGTGCCTGGAGTCGACAGGGGAGGGAAAAACTGTTTTTT; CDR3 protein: CAWSRQGREKLFF
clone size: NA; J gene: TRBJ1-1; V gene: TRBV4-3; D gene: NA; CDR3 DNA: TGCGCCAGCAGCCAAGATTGGGGCAGGGTAATAGGGAACACTGAAGCTTTCTTT; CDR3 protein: CASSQDWGRVIGNTEAFF
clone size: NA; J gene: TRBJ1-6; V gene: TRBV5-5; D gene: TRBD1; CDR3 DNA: TGTGCCAGCAGCACCGGGACAGGGGGCTCCATGAATTCACCCCTCCACTTT; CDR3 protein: CASSTGTGGSMNSPLHF
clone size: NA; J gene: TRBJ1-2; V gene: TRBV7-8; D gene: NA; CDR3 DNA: TGTGCCAGCAGCTTAGACAGAATCGTGGGCTATGGCTACACCTTC; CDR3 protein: CASSLDRIVGYGYTF
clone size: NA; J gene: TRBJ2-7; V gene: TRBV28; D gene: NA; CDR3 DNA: TGTGCCAGCGAAGACGGGTACTCATCGGGACACTACGAGCAGTACTTC; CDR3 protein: CASEDGYSSGHYEQYF
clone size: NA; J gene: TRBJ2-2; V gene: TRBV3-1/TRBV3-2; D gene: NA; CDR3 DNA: TGTGCCAGCAGCCAAGGAACCCACTGGAACACCGGGGAGCTGTTTTTT; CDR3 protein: CASSQGTHWNTGELFF
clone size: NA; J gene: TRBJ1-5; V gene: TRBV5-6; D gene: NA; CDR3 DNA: TGTGCCAGCAGCTTGTTAGGGGAACGGAATCAGCCCCAGCATTTT; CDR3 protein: CASSLLGERNQPQHF
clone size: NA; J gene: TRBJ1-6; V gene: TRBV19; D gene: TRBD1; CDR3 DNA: TGTGCCAGTAGTGCTTACAGGGGGGACAATTCACCCCTCCACTTT; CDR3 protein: CASSAYRGDNSPLHF
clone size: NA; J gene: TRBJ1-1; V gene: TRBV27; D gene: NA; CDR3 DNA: TGTGCCAGCAGTTTAGGTCCCCTCGGGAACACTGAAGCTTTCTTT; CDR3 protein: CASSLGPLGNTEAFF
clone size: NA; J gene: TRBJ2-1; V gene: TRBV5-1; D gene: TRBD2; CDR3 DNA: TGCGCCAGCAGCTTGGAGACTAGCGGATACTACAATGAGCAGTTCTTC; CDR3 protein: CASSLETSGYYNEQFF
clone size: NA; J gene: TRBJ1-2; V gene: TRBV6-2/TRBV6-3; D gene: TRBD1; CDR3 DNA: TGTGCCAGCAGCGAACAACAGGGGGCATGGTATGGCTACACCTTC; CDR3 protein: CASSEQQGAWYGYTF
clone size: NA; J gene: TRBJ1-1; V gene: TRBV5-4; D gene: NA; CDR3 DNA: TGTGCCAGCAGCTTCGGGGATCTGAACACTGAAGCTTTCTTT; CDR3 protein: CASSFGDLNTEAFF
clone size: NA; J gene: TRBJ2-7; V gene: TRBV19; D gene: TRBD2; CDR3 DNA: TGTGCCAGTAGTTCGGGAGGGTCCTACGAGCAGTACTTC; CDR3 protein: CASSSGGSYEQYF
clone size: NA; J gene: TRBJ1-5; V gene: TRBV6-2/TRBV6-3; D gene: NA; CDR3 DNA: TGTGCCAGCAGCTTCGCAGGGGCTGGTCAGCCCCAGCATTTT; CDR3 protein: CASSFAGAGQPQHF
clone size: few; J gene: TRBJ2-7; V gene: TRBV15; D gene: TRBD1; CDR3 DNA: TGTGCCACCAGCAGAGAGTACAGGGGCTACGAGCAGTACTTC; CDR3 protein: CATSREYRGYEQYF
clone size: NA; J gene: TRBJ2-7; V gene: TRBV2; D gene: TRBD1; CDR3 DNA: TGTGCCAGCAGTCTAGGGACAGGGTGGTACGAGCAGTACTTC; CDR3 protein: CASSLGTGWYEQYF
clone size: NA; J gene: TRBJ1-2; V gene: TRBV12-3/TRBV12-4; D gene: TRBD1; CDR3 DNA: TGTGCCAGCGGACAGGGAGACTATGGCTACACCTTC; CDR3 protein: CASGQGDYGYTF
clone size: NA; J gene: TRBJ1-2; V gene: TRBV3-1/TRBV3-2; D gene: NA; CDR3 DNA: TGTGCCAGCAGCCAAGGGGCCGCCACCCGCTACACCTTC; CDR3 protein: CASSQGAATRYTF
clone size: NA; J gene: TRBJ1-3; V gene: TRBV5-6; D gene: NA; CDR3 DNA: TGTGCCAGCAGCTTGGGGTACAGCTCTGGAAACACCATATATTTT; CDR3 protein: CASSLGYSSGNTIYF
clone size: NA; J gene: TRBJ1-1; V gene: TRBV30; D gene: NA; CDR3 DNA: TGTGCCTTTACAGCAGGGGACGGGAACACTGAAGCTTTCTTT; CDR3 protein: CAFTAGDGNTEAFF